This T cell receptor beta chain was sequenced during a study of blood T cell repertoires in COVID-19. Looking at the study overall: T cells, B-cell-depleted T cells, or PBMCs provided the cDNA or gDNA that served as material.

The germline CDR1 and CDR2 sequences are KGHDR and SFDVKD. This CDR3 region has 12 residues. Trimming cost V 5 bases and J 4 bases, with 4 bases left between them. In the original workflow: From reference gene primer amplification, estimates of nucleated cell counts were derived. Profiled with immunoSEQ multiplex PCR; TCRdb holds only in-frame clones, not every one. V and J calls plus clone size are reproduced from that table; the DNA served to infer D and trimming. This sample has about 130,000 clones, with roughly 88% found just once. This chain uses TRBV24-1 with TRBJ1-4, with D uncertain. Sequenced input: peripheral blood. The TCR was taken from a human donor in a cohort sampled during active COVID-19. Written as DNA, the CDR3 is TGTGCCACCAGTGCGGGTAATGAAAAACTGTTTTTT. Amino acids: CATSAGNEKLFF.